The 32 T cell receptor beta chains below all came from one sample that was sequenced in a study of CD8+CD57+ T cells in acquired aplastic anemia. CD8+CD57+ cell expansion had been shown by flow cytometry in patients chosen for sequencing. Genomic DNA templated the TCR beta VDJ and CDR3 profiling. MiXCR, run by TCRdb on the reads, gives a single entry per CDR3 protein. The sample has around 430,000 distinct CDR3 sequences, 25% to 40% seen once; the top ten hold roughly 0.8%. The material sequenced was sorted CD4+, CD8+, or CD8+CD57+ T cells (not recorded which) from PBMCs. All receptors come from a human donor with aplastic anemia.

The chain recombines TRBV2 with TRBJ2-3; 8 nucleotides match TRBD2. The germline gives CDR1 SNHLY, CDR2 FYNNEI. This CDR3 spans 15 amino acids. Trimming removed 6 bases from V and 4 bases from J; junction bases left unmatched: 9. The CDR3 loop is CASSLGAGGPDTQYF. Written as DNA, the CDR3 is TGTGCCAGCAGCTTGGGCGCGGGAGGTCCAGATACGCAGTATTTT.

This clonotype is a singleton in its sample. The chain is built from TRBV24-1 and TRBJ2-5; 10 bases align to TRBD2. The CDR3 contains 19 residues. CDR1 is KGHDR and CDR2 is SFDVKD in the germline V gene. With 1 base clipped from V and 5 bases from J, the junction kept 15 bases outside the gene matches. The CDR3 loop is CATSDFQDKAGGRTETQYF. DNA of the CDR3: TGTGCCACCAGTGATTTTCAGGATAAAGCGGGGGGGCGAACCGAGACCCAGTACTTC.

Details on this clonotype: An end of the junction differs from the germline gene, which may be a read error. The chain carries TRBV18 and TRBJ2-5; 10 nucleotides agree with TRBD2. Germline V gene lookup returns CDR1 KGHSH and CDR2 LQKENI. CDR3 length equals 17 residues. The DNA for the CDR3 is TGTGCCAGCTCACCACGCCTAGCGGGAGAATTCCAAGAGATCCAGTACTTC. Translated, it gives CASSPRLAGEFQEIQYF.

Many counts were recorded for this clonotype. CDR3 amino acids: CASRGEGDTEAFF. The CDR3 region has the DNA TGTGCCAGCAGGGGGGAGGGGGATACTGAAGCTTTCTTT. J is TRBJ1-1 and V is TRBV2, with a possible D match to TRBD1 (6 bases). Germline CDR1 SNHLY, CDR2 FYNNEI. The V and J ends lost 6 bases and 5 bases respectively, with 13 bases between them. CDR3 size: 13 residues.

This clonotype showed up just a few times. The chain recombines TRBV20-1 with TRBJ2-3, with a tentative D call TRBD2 (5 bases). There are 15 residues in the CDR3. V gave up 1 base and J gave up 1 base, with 12 bases separating them. Germline CDR1 DFQATT, CDR2 SNEGSKA (reference sequence). The CDR3 sequence is CSARVASKGTDTQYF. CDR3 bases: TGCAGTGCTAGAGTGGCTAGCAAGGGCACAGATACGCAGTATTTT.

This clonotype was found a few times. One end of the junction fails to match germline, which may point to a read error. J is TRBJ2-7 and V is TRBV5-6; TRBD2 matches at 7 bases. The CDR3 contains 12 residues. CDR1 and CDR2 (germline): SGHDT, YYEEEE. The CDR3 sequence: CASSLSKGRGSF. CDR3 nucleotide sequence: TGTGCCAGCAGCTTGAGTAAAGGGAGGGGTTCGTTC.

V and J are TRBV11-2 and TRBJ1-5; TRBD1 matches at 12 bases. Germline CDR1 reads SGHAT; CDR2 reads FQNNGV. The V gene end was trimmed by 5 bases and the J gene end by 7 bases; junction bases not matched to a gene: 3. CDR3 length equals 14 residues. CDR3 DNA sequence: TGTGCCAGCAGCCGAGGGACAGGGGGCCAGCCCCAGCATTTT. It specifies CASSRGTGGQPQHF.

At least ten counts were recorded for this clonotype. CDR3 residues: CATNRDRDVGQPQHF. In DNA form, the CDR3 reads TGTGCCACCAATCGTGACAGGGACGTCGGTCAGCCCCAGCATTTT. The chain combines TRBV10-3 with TRBJ1-5, with TRBD1 identical over 7 bases. The CDR3 extends over 15 amino acids. The J segment lost 6 bases and the V segment lost 10 bases, leaving 15 bases of the junction unmatched. From germline, CDR1 is ENHRY and CDR2 SYGVKD.

In this sample, this clonotype turned up a few times. The chain links TRBV19 to TRBJ1-4, with D tentatively TRBD1 (5 bases). The CDR3 sequence is 19 residues long. Germline loops: CDR1 LNHDA, CDR2 SQIVND (reference sequence). The ends were cut back, 4 bases at V and 0 bases at J, with 21 bases in the middle. CDR3 sequence reads: CASSTHRDPLATTNEKLFF. The CDR3 bases are TGTGCCAGTAGTACTCACCGGGACCCCCTCGCCACAACTAATGAAAAACTGTTTTTT.

In its sample, this clonotype was seen a few times. The chain has TRBV19 and TRBJ2-1; 9 positions agree with TRBD2. V lost 10 bases and J lost 5; bases outside the gene matches: 12. The CDR3 spans 15 residues. Germline CDR1 and CDR2: LNHDA and SQIVND (reference sequence). The CDR3 DNA sequence: TGTGCCACTAAAGCCGGGACTAGCCCAAACAATGAGCAGTTCTTC. Protein: CATKAGTSPNNEQFF.

This clonotype was picked up many times. The chain has TRBV7-9 and TRBJ1-2, with D unresolved. V lost 3 bases and J lost 4, with 9 bases in between. Germline V gene sequence: CDR1 SEHNR, CDR2 FQNEAQ (reference sequence). This CDR3 is built from 13 residues. The CDR3 spells CASSFEGIYGYTF. DNA of the CDR3: TGTGCCAGCAGCTTTGAGGGAATCTATGGCTACACCTTC.

This clonotype occurred many times. The rearrangement links TRBV20-1 to TRBJ2-7; 10 bases fit TRBD1. Germline CDR1 reads DFQATT; CDR2 reads SNEGSKA (reference sequence). V was clipped by 6 bases and J by 4 bases; unmatched bases: 15. The CDR3 covers 16 residues. CDR3 nucleotide sequence: TGCAGTGCCGTACCCCCGGCGGGACAGGGGTCTTACGAGCAGTACTTC. The encoded protein is CSAVPPAGQGSYEQYF.

This clonotype was recorded many times. The V call is TRBV9, the J call TRBJ1-2, with 12 bases matching TRBD1. Germline CDR1 reads SGDLS; CDR2 reads YYNGEE. This CDR3 has 15 residues. Trimming cost V 0 bases and J 12 bases; bases outside gene matches: 9. In nucleotides, the CDR3 is TGTGCCAGCAGCGTAGATGGGACAGGGGGCATGTTGGACACCTTC. Translated: CASSVDGTGGMLDTF.

This clonotype showed up many times. V usage is TRBV2 and J usage is TRBJ1-2, with D tentatively TRBD1 (6 bases). CDR3 length: 14 residues. The germline V gene encodes CDR1 SNHLY and CDR2 FYNNEI. V lost 6 bases, J lost 7 bases, and 18 bases lay in between. The DNA of the CDR3 is TGTGCCAGCAGGGAGGACGGGGGCTGGGGTGGCTACACCTTC. Residues: CASREDGGWGGYTF.

This clonotype has a handful of counts. For the CDR3, the DNA is TGCAGTGCTATAAAGGGTACGCAGTATTTT. Translated: CSAIKGTQYF. The rearrangement joins TRBV20-1 to TRBJ2-3, with D unresolved. The V gene's germline CDR1 is DFQATT and CDR2 SNEGSKA (reference sequence). The V end lost 4 bases, the J end lost 8 bases, and 7 bases lay between the germline ends. This CDR3 has 10 amino acids.

The chain combines TRBV12-3 or TRBV12-4 with TRBJ2-7, with TRBD1 identical over 7 bases. V lost 4 bases and J lost 7; bases outside the gene matches: 7. The CDR3 contains 13 residues. CDR3 DNA sequence: TGTGCCAGCAGTTACAGGGGCGCGTGGGAGCAGTACTTC. Amino acid sequence: CASSYRGAWEQYF.

This clonotype was seen a handful of times. This chain connects TRBV29-1 to TRBJ2-7, with D uncertain. V lost 5 bases and J lost 5, with 10 bases in between. The CDR3 totals 11 residues. The germline V gene encodes CDR1 SQVTM and CDR2 ANQGSEA. The CDR3 loop is CSVSRQDEQYF. CDR3 in DNA: TGCAGCGTTAGTCGGCAGGACGAGCAGTACTTC.

This clonotype was recorded a few times. The rearrangement links TRBV29-1 to TRBJ1-2; 7 bases align to TRBD1. CDR3 size: 13 residues. V trimming: 0 bases; J trimming: 4 bases; junction bases outside the gene matches: 2. From germline, CDR1 is SQVTM and CDR2 ANQGSEA. CDR3 sequence reads: CSVEEAGGYGYTF. The CDR3 DNA sequence: TGCAGCGTTGAAGAGGCAGGGGGCTATGGCTACACCTTC.

This clonotype came up a few times. The chain joins TRBV19 to TRBJ1-1, with D possibly TRBD1 on 5 matching bases. Germline loops: CDR1 LNHDA, CDR2 SQIVND (reference sequence). V lost 5 bases and J 7 bases, leaving 29 bases between the germline ends. The CDR3 runs to 18 residues. CDR3 DNA sequence: TGTGCCAGTAGTTACATCGTCGCAGGGACGGGGAAAGGTGGTGAAGCTTTCTTT. Translation: CASSYIVAGTGKGGEAFF. Full variable domain (outside the CDR3, taken from reference TRBV19 and TRBJ1-1): DGGITQSPKYLFRKEGQNVTLSCEQNLNHDAMYWYRQDPGQGLRLIYYSQIVNDFQKGDIAEGYSVSREKKESFPLTVTSAQKNPTAFYLCASSYIVAGTGKGGEAFFGQGTRLTVV.

The chain recombines TRBV7-8 with TRBJ1-4; 7 nucleotides align to TRBD1. The CDR3 is made up of 16 amino acids. Germline trimming cut 7 bases from V and 4 bases from J; bases unmatched to any gene: 12. Germline assignment: CDR1 SGHVS and CDR2 FQNEAQ. The DNA of the CDR3 is TGTGCCAGCACCCATACCCGGGACAGCAATAATGAAAAACTGTTTTTT. It translates to CASTHTRDSNNEKLFF. Supplemented by reference TRBV7-8 and TRBJ1-4, the full variable domain reads GAGVSQSPRYKVAKRGQDVALRCDPISGHVSLFWYQQALGQGPEFLTYFQNEAQLDKSGLPSDRFFAERPEGSVSTLKIQRTQQEDSAVYLCASTHTRDSNNEKLFFGSGTQLSVL.

This clonotype was counted ten times or more. The J gene is TRBJ2-2, the V gene TRBV19, with D uncertain. CDR1 is LNHDA, CDR2 SQIVND, per germline (reference sequence). V lost 1 base and J lost 4, with 7 bases in between. The CDR3 is made up of 14 amino acids. DNA of the CDR3: TGTGCCAGTAGTATAGCTACAGCCACCGGGGAGCTGTTTTTT. Encoded protein: CASSIATATGELFF.

The V and J genes are TRBV7-2 and TRBJ2-7; D assignment may be TRBD1 or TRBD2 (5 bases each). Germline V lookup: CDR1 SGHTA, CDR2 FQGNSA. The V gene lost 6 bases and the J gene lost 6 bases, with 15 bases spanning the gap. This CDR3 is 13 amino acids long. DNA for the CDR3: TGTGCCAGCAGGGGGGACGGGGCCGTCGAGCAGTACTTC. Amino acid sequence: CASRGDGAVEQYF.

The chain recombines TRBV15 with TRBJ2-2, with no clear D. The V end was cut by 6 bases, the J end by 7 bases, with 21 bases between. The germline V gene encodes CDR1 LNHNV and CDR2 YYDKDF (reference sequence). This CDR3 region has 16 residues. Here the CDR3 DNA reads TGTGCCACCAGTGACACTTTCCCGGGTCGGTACGGGGAGCTGTTTTTT. This sequence encodes CATSDTFPGRYGELFF.

This clonotype has only a few counts. The chain is built from TRBV9 and TRBJ2-5; D possibly matches TRBD1 or TRBD2 (5 bases each). The CDR3 has 15 amino acids. V lost 0 bases and J 4 bases, leaving 13 bases between the germline ends. Germline V gene sequence: CDR1 SGDLS, CDR2 YYNGEE. The CDR3 coding sequence is TGTGCCAGCAGCGTAGATATTCATGGGGGAGAGACCCAGTACTTC. Translating gives CASSVDIHGGETQYF.

The chain uses TRBV11-2 and TRBJ2-3; the match to TRBD2 covers 8 bases. Per the germline V gene, CDR1 is SGHAT and CDR2 is FQNNGV. The CDR3 loop spans 15 amino acids. The junction had 7 bases not matched to a gene; V was cut back by 4 bases and J by 4 bases. The CDR3 region is CASSYVAGGADTQYF. In nucleotides, the CDR3 is TGTGCCAGCAGCTACGTTGCGGGGGGCGCAGATACGCAGTATTTT.

This clonotype was counted only a few times. The V call is TRBV7-2, the J call TRBJ2-7; D is unclear. Trimming stripped 5 bases from V and 4 bases from J, with 9 bases between. Germline CDR1 SGHTA, CDR2 FQGNSA. This CDR3 spans 12 amino acids. CDR3 in DNA: TGTGCCAGCAGCCCCACTATTTACGAGCAGTACTTC. Residues: CASSPTIYEQYF.

This clonotype showed up just a few times. This rearrangement joins TRBV7-9 to TRBJ1-3, with unresolved D. V lost 5 bases to trimming and J lost 0 bases, with 11 bases between them. Per the germline V gene, CDR1 is SEHNR and CDR2 is FQNEAQ (reference sequence). The CDR3 length is 15 residues. In DNA, the CDR3 is TGTGCCAGCAGCCCGAGGACTCTCTCTGGAAACACCATATATTTT. Translating it yields CASSPRTLSGNTIYF.

Of note for this clonotype: Germline is not matched at one junction end, which may reflect a read error. The gene calls are TRBV7-9 and TRBJ2-7; D gene uncertain. In germline, CDR1 is SEHNR, CDR2 FQNEAQ (reference sequence). The CDR3 is 14 amino acids. CDR3 DNA: TGTGCCAGCAGATCCGGGCCGTTCTCCTACAAGCAGTACTTC. This encodes CASRSGPFSYKQYF.

The chain's CDR3 is CASSPQTGGGYTF. The CDR3 DNA is TGTGCCAGTAGTCCCCAAACAGGGGGTGGCTACACCTTC. V usage is TRBV10-3 and J usage is TRBJ1-2, with 8 nucleotides matching TRBD1. CDR3 size: 13 residues. The V gene's germline CDR1 is ENHRY and CDR2 SYGVKD. Trimming took 10 bases from V and 7 from J; bases not matched to a gene: 11.

The gene calls are TRBV24-1 and TRBJ2-7; the D is unclear. Trimming stripped 9 bases from V and 7 bases from J, with 18 bases between. Germline V gene lookup returns CDR1 KGHDR and CDR2 SFDVKD. This CDR3 contains 13 residues. In DNA, the CDR3 is TGTGCCACCTCAACCTCAGGACGAAAAGAGCAGTACTTC. Translating it yields CATSTSGRKEQYF.

The sample holds a few counts of this clonotype. This chain joins TRBV5-1 and TRBJ2-1; perhaps TRBD1 as D (5 bases). Germline CDR1 and CDR2: SGHRS and YFSETQ. The CDR3 is 15 amino acids. Between the trimmed V and J ends, which lost 0 bases and 10 bases, there was a span of 17 bases. The CDR3 sequence is CASSLAGVAGQEQFF. CDR3 in DNA: TGCGCCAGCAGCTTGGCCGGTGTGGCAGGGCAAGAGCAGTTCTTC.

The genes are TRBV5-1 and TRBJ1-3; D gene unclear. The CDR3 consists of 15 residues. Trimming removed 4 bases from V and 0 bases from J, with 11 bases in between. CDR1 and CDR2 from the germline V gene are SGHRS and YFSETQ. CDR3 region: CASSPASDSGNTIYF. Here the CDR3 DNA reads TGCGCCAGCAGCCCGGCATCGGACTCTGGAAACACCATATATTTT.